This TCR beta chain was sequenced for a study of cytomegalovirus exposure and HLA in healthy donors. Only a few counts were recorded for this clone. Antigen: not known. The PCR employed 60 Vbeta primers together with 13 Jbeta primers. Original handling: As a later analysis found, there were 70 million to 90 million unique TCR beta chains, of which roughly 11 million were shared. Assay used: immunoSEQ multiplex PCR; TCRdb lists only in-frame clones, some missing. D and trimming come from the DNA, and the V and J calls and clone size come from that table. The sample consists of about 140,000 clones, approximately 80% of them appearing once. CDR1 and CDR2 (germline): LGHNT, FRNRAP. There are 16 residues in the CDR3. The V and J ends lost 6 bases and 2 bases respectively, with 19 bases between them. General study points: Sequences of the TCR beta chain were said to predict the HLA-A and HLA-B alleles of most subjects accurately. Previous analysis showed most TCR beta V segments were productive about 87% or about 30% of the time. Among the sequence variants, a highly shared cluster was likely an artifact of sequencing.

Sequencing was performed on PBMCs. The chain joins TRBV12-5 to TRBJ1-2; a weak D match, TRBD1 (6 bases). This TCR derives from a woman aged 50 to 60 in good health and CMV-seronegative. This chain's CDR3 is CASGPTGPPPNYGYTF. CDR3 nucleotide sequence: TGTGCTAGTGGCCCGACAGGACCGCCCCCAAACTATGGCTACACCTTC. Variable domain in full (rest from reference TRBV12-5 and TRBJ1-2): DARVTQTPRHKVTEMGQEVTMRCQPILGHNTVFWYRQTMMQGLELLAYFRNRAPLDDSGMPKDRFSAEMPDATLATLKIQPSEPRDSAVYFCASGPTGPPPNYGYTFGSGTRLTVV.